Given below is one TCR beta chain in context. It lacks a known antigen. No base quality information exists; no much larger clone differs at one position. This record comes from a study of identifying expanded T cells in peripheral blood (dated by TCRdb to between 2018 and 2021). For the study in its entirety: Four technical replicates, made by sequencing separate aliquots from the same pool of genomic DNA, were compared pairwise. Study-level results and caveats: It was expected by the authors that biological variance in healthy repertoires might increase further over much longer intervals, such as months to years. The beta-binomial model significantly reduced the number of clones called differentially abundant and the false-positive rate across all healthy-donor time intervals. About 1.3 differentially abundant clones were flagged by the binomial model between technical replicates, whereas about 15 and 19 were flagged over two weeks and four weeks, respectively. In all healthy donors, the variance in clone template counts between samples taken roughly 14 days apart rose significantly as total template count increased.

The CDR3 measures 14 amino acids from cysteine to phenylalanine. Only the CDR3 DNA is retained, 42 bases long and in frame from the first base. Based on the germline V gene, the CDR1 and CDR2 sequences are MDHEN and SYDVKM. V and J lose 3 bases and 0 bases, and a span of 7 bases separates them. The immunoSEQ Assay, which relies on bias-controlled multiplex PCR amplification of genomic DNA, was used to profile TCRbeta CDR3 regions. Per the source publication's procedure: To quantify the absolute abundance of each unique TCRbeta CDR3 region, the sequences were collapsed and filtered. Two models were used to test differential abundance: a binomial model (Fisher-equivalent) and a beta-binomial model that adds time-dependent variance fitted from healthy donors. Clones with fewer than 5 combined templates were removed, and a clone was called differentially abundant if the clone's Benjamini-Hochberg FDR was below 0.01. Beta-binomial variance was modeled as a function of total template count across the two samples using the form v = (b*log(k)+a)^2. TCRdb carries this immuneACCESS record with in-frame sequences only. Its versions omit some clonotypes, under half of them owing to an unresolved V gene in the studies checked, with the rest unexplained. V and J calls and clone size are given by that table; D and trimming were obtained from the DNA. For this sample there are about 58,000 clones; more than 70% appear just once. The ten top clones hold 3.6% of the sample.

No immune events, such as infections, were documented for the healthy donors during the collection period. To calibrate time-dependent variance in a beta-binomial model of T-cell clone differential abundance, blood repertoires from healthy donors were used as a training cohort. The training cohort was composed of 10 or so healthy donors, 3 female and 7 male. An age range of roughly 29 to 70 years, with an average of about 45 years, was recorded for the donors. Whole blood was collected from each healthy donor at three time points spaced 2 to 3 weeks apart and obtained from a commercial supplier. Genomic DNA was extracted from unsorted whole blood for immunosequencing.

This receptor was obtained from a person aged 18-70 years in good health. Sequences were obtained from blood. The chain is assembled from TRBV28 and TRBJ2-3; confidence is insufficient to name the D gene. Here the CDR3 is given as CASSFRASTDTQYF. The nucleotide sequence is TGTGCCAGCAGTTTCCGAGCTAGCACAGATACGCAGTATTTT.